Listed below are T cell receptor beta chains from one sample, sequenced in a study of shared clonotypes between healthy human individuals. Profiling relied on immunoSEQ multiplex PCR, and the TCRdb table lists in-frame clones only, not all of them. This table has about 510,000 clones, 60% to 80% appearing once. Sequenced input: PBMCs. These receptors originate from a woman aged 40 to 50 in good health. Some clones in this sample may be carry-over from other donors' samples. Both conserved end residues are part of each CDR3. The order of the fields is clone size, J gene, D gene, V gene, CDR3 DNA, CDR3 protein. A D gene is named only where the DNA matches it firmly. Some rows mark clone size as missing; the rest say once, few, many or name a class of expanded clone.

NA,TRBJ2-2,TRBD2,TRBV7-2,TGTGCCAGCAGCTTAGTTCGGGGAGGGACCGGGGAGCTGTTTTTT,CASSLVRGGTGELFF
NA,TRBJ2-3,NA,TRBV5-4,TGTGCCAGCAGCCCTCAGAGCACAGATACGCAGTATTTT,CASSPQSTDTQYF
NA,TRBJ2-7,TRBD2,TRBV7-2,TGTGCCAGCAGAAGACCGGGACTAGGGTCCTACGAGCAGTACTTC,CASRRPGLGSYEQYF
NA,TRBJ2-7,TRBD1,TRBV6-5,TGTGCCAGCAGTTACAAGGACAGGGGGTTCAGCGAGCAGTACTTC,CASSYKDRGFSEQYF
NA,TRBJ2-3,NA,TRBV19,TGTGCCAGTAGGGGGGACTCCACAGATACGCAGTATTTT,CASRGDSTDTQYF
once,TRBJ2-7,NA,TRBV18,TGTGCCAGCTCACCTACGTCAGAGGGGGGAGAGCAGTACTTC,CASSPTSEGGEQYF
NA,TRBJ1-1,NA,TRBV2,TGTGCCAGCAGTGATGGGACCGACCACACTGAAGCTTTCTTT,CASSDGTDHTEAFF
NA,TRBJ2-7,TRBD2,TRBV9,TGTGCCAGCAGCGTCGGACTAGCGGGAGGGAGCTCCTACGAGCAGTACTTC,CASSVGLAGGSSYEQYF
few,TRBJ1-2,NA,TRBV4-1,TGCGCCAGCAGCCAAGATCGCCCGGGACTGCCCAACTATGGCTACACCTTC,CASSQDRPGLPNYGYTF
NA,TRBJ1-2,NA,TRBV21-1,TGTGCCACCAGACAGGGGCTCTCAGGCTACACCTTC,CATRQGLSGYTF
NA,TRBJ2-4,TRBD1,TRBV11-1,TGTGCCAGCAGCATGAGGGGGCAGGGAGACATTCAGTACTTC,CASSMRGQGDIQYF
NA,TRBJ1-4,NA,TRBV9,TGTGCCAGCAGCGTGCAGGGTAATGAAAAACTGTTTTTT,CASSVQGNEKLFF
few,TRBJ1-1,NA,TRBV11-2,TGTGCCAGCAGCTTAGATATGGCGGGTACTGAAGCTTTCTTT,CASSLDMAGTEAFF
once,TRBJ2-7,NA,TRBV30,TGTGCCTGGAGTGTGGGAGGCAGCTCCTACGAGCAGTACTTC,CAWSVGGSSYEQYF
NA,TRBJ2-7,NA,TRBV28,TGTCCGGGGAGTTCCTACGAGCAGTACTTC,CPGSSYEQYF
NA,TRBJ2-1,NA,TRBV20-1,TGCAGTGAATACCGCGACTTTGAGCAGTTCTTC,CSEYRDFEQFF
NA,TRBJ1-1,NA,TRBV7-9,TGTGCCAGCAGCTTAGCGTTAGGGGCGGAAACTGAAGCTTTCTTT,CASSLALGAETEAFF
NA,TRBJ1-4,TRBD1,TRBV6-5,TGTGCCAGCAGTAACAGGGGGTATGAAAAACTGTTTTTT,CASSNRGYEKLFF
NA,TRBJ1-3,NA,TRBV5-1,TGCGCCAGCAGCTTGGACGTTGGAAACACCATATATTTT,CASSLDVGNTIYF
NA,TRBJ2-1,TRBD2,TRBV30,TGTGCCTGGAGTGTATTGCCTAGCGGGAGTTCGGGTGAGCAGTTCTTC,CAWSVLPSGSSGEQFF
once,TRBJ2-5,TRBD1,TRBV11-2,TGTGCCAGCAGCTTAAGGGACAGGGGGCCAGGGACCCAGTACTTC,CASSLRDRGPGTQYF
NA,TRBJ2-1,NA,TRBV7-3,TGTGCCAGCAGCTTCCCCGGCAGTGAGCAGTTCTTC,CASSFPGSEQFF
NA,TRBJ2-5,TRBD2,TRBV2,TGTGCCAGCAGTAGCCTAGCGGGATCTGAGACCCAGTACTTC,CASSSLAGSETQYF
NA,TRBJ2-3,TRBD2,TRBV7-3,TGTGCCAGCAGCCCAGCCGGGACTAGCGGCACAGATACGCAGTATTTT,CASSPAGTSGTDTQYF
NA,TRBJ2-2,NA,TRBV30,TGTGCCTGGAGTGGCTTTCGCGCCGGGGAGCTGTTTTTT,CAWSGFRAGELFF
NA,TRBJ1-2,TRBD1,TRBV27,TGTGCCAGCAGTTTGACAGGGCGAAGTGGCTACACCTTC,CASSLTGRSGYTF